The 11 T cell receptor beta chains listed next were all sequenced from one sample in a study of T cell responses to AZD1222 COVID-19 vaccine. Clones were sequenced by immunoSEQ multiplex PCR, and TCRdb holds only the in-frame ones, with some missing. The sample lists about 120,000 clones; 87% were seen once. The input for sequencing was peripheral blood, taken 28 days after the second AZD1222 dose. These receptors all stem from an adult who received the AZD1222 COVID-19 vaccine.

CDR3 nucleotides: TGTGCCAGCAGCGTCGACACGGGCAATCAGCCCCAGCATTTT. Protein sequence: CASSVDTGNQPQHF. The genes are TRBV6-5 and TRBJ1-5; no firm D call. The V gene's germline CDR1 is MNHEY and CDR2 SVGAGI. This CDR3 comprises 14 residues. V was pared by 6 bases and J by 2 bases, with 11 bases between.

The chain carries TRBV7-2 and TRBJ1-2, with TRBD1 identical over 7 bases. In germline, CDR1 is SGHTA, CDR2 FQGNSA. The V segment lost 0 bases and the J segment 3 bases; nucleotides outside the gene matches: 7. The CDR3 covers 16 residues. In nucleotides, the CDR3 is TGTGCCAGCAGCTTAGCGCATTGGGGACAGTACTATGGCTACACCTTC. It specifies CASSLAHWGQYYGYTF.

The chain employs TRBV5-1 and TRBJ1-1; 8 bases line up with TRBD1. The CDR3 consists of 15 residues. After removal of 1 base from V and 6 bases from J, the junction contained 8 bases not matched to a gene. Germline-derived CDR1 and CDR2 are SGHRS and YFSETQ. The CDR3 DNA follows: TGCGCCAGCAGCTTGCGAGGGACAGGCCCACCTGAAGCTTTCTTT. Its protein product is CASSLRGTGPPEAFF.

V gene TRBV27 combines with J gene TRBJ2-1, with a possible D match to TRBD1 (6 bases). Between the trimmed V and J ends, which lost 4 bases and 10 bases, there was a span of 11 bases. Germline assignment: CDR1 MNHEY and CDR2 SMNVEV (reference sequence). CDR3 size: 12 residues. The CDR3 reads CASSSTGTEQFF. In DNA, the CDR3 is TGTGCCAGCAGTTCGACCGGGACAGAGCAGTTCTTC.

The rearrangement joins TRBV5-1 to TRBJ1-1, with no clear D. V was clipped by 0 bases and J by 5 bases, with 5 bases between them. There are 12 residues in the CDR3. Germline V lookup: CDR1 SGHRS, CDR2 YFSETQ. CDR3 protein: CASSLGPTEAFF. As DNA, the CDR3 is TGCGCCAGCAGCTTGGGGCCGACTGAAGCTTTCTTT.

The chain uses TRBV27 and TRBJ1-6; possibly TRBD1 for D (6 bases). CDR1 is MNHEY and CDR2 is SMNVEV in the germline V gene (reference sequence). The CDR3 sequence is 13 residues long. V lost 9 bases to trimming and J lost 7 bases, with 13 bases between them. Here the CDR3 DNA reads TGTGCCAGTCGACAGGCGTACAATTCACCCCTCCACTTT. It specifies CASRQAYNSPLHF.

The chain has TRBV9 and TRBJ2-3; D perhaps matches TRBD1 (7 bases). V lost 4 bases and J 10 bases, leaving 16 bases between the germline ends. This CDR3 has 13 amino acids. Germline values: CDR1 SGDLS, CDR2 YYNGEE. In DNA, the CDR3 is TGTGCCAGCAGCACGGGGGCAGGGGGTGCGCAGTATTTT. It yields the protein CASSTGAGGAQYF.

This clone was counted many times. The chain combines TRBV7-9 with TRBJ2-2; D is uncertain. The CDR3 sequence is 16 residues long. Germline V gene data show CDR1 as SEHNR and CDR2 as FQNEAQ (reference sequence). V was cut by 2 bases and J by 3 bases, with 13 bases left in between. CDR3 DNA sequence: TGTGCCAGCAGCTTAACGGTTGGCACGGACACCGGGGAGCTGTTTTTT. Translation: CASSLTVGTDTGELFF.

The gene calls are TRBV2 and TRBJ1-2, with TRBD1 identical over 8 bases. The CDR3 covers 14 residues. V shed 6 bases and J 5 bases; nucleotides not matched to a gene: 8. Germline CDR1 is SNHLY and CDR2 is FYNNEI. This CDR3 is CASRRDRGLYGYTF. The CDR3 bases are TGTGCCAGCAGAAGAGACAGGGGTCTTTATGGCTACACCTTC.

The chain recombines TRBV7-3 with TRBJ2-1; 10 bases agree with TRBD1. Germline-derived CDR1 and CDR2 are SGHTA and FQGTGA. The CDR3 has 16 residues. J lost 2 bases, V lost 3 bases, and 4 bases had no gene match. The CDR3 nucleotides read TGTGCCAGCAGCTTGGACAGGGGGGCCCCCTACAATGAGCAGTTCTTC. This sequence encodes CASSLDRGAPYNEQFF.

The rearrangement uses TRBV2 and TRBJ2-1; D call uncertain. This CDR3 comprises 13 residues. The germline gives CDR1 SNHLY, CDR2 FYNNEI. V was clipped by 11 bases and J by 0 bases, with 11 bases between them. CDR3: CAGSRNSYNEQFF. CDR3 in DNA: TGTGCCGGATCGCGGAACTCCTACAATGAGCAGTTCTTC.